This TCR beta chain was obtained from a study of tumor and adjacent non-tumor tissue in lung cancer. Study in general: There were roughly 11 adenocarcinoma, a couple of squamous cell carcinoma and 1 small cell lung cancer cases. Each sample yielded a few million productive TCRbeta reads on average.

Findings and limits, study-wide: Compared with tumor, normal lung showed significantly lower TCR diversity.

In regard to this clonotype: The antigen remains undetermined.

Three rounds of nested PCR, following a modified ARM-PCR protocol, produced the TCRbeta library. One entry per CDR3 protein, called by TCRdb with MiXCR from the multiplex PCR reads. This sample has 120,000 or so distinct CDR3 sequences, with roughly 64% found just once. RNA was extracted from bulk tissue without any cell sorting. Sequencing used lung tumor tissue. The origin of this receptor is a man younger than 40 with non-small cell lung cancer.

The CDR3: CLSSLRETQYF. The CDR3 DNA reads as TGTCTCAGCAGCTTACGAGAGACCCAGTACTTC. The chain couples TRBV11-2 to TRBJ2-5; D gene unclear. The CDR3 has 11 residues. From germline, CDR1 is SGHAT and CDR2 FQNNGV.